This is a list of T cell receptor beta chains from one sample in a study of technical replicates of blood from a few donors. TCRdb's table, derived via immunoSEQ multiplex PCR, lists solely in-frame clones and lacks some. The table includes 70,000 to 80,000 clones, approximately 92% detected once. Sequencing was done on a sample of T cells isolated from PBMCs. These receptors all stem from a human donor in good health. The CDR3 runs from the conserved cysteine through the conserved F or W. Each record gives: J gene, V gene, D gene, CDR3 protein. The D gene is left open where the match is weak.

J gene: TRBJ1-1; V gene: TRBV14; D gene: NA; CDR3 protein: CASSRQRNTEAFF
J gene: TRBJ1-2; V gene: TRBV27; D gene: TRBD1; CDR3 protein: CASKGTGGAGGYTF
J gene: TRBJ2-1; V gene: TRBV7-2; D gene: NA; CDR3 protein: CASSRRSGSYYNEQFF
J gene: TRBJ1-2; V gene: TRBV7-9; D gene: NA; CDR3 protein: CASSFSEGDYGYTF
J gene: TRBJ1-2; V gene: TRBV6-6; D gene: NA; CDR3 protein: CASTKDSRYTF
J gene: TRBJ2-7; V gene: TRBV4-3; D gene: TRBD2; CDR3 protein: CASSHGAGGRYEQYF
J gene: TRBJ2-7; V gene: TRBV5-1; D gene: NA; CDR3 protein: CASSIGGSYEQYF
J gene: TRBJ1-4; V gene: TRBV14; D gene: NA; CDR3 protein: CASSQDLLNEKLFF
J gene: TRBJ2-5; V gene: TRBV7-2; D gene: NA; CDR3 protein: CASSLGVSKTQYF
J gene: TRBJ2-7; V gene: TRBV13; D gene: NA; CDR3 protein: CASSQTLAYEQYF
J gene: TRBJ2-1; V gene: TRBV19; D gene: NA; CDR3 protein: CASSAPPGTYNEQFF
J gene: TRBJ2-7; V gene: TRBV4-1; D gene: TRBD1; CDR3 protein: CASSQDMGQGIHEQYF
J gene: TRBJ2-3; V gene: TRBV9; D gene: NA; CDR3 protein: CASTPSGNTDTQYF
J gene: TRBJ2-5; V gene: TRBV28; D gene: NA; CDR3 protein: CASSRGLGETQYF